The 17 T cell receptor beta chains below all came from one sample that was sequenced in a study of human T cells and chemical hapten exposure. Time point meaning: pre-sensitization, week 0. The treatment denotes: therapeutic diphenylcyclopropenone sensitization with weekly scalp DPC. Each CDR3 protein gets one entry after TCRdb re-called the RACE reads with MiXCR. Here the sample spans approximately 320,000 distinct CDR3 sequences, about 5% being singletons. The sequences come from whole blood, collected in connection with sensitization to the hapten diphenylcyclopropenone (DPC). Source of these receptors: a woman aged 18-35 years with alopecia areata. Some clones in this sample may be carry-over from other donors' samples.

This clonotype was counted many times. The chain is built from TRBV18 and TRBJ1-2, with a weak D call TRBD1 (6 bases). Trimming took off 8 bases at V and 8 bases at J, with 24 bases between the two ends. The CDR3 consists of 15 residues. Germline values: CDR1 KGHSH, CDR2 LQKENI. The CDR3 bases are TGTGCCAGCGCCGGCCCGGAGAGGGACACGGGCGGCTACACCTTC. This encodes CASAGPERDTGGYTF.

Many counts were recorded for this clonotype. The J gene is TRBJ2-7, the V gene TRBV21-1; whether TRBD2, the table's D call, matches the DNA was not checked. TRBV21-1 is marked as a pseudogene. The CDR3 covers 14 residues. The CDR3 sequence is CASSKVAGSGEQYF. CDR3 DNA: TGTGCCAGCAGCAAAGTGGCGGGATCGGGCGAGCAGTACTTC.

This clonotype was recorded many times. The V call is TRBV12-5, the J call TRBJ1-6; D is uncertain. V was pared by 8 bases and J by 0 bases, with 8 bases between. This CDR3 region has 14 residues. Germline loops: CDR1 LGHNT, CDR2 FRNRAP. The CDR3 DNA reads as TGTGCTAGTTCATCCTTCTCCTATAATTCACCCCTCCACTTT. Translating gives CASSSFSYNSPLHF.

The J gene is TRBJ1-1, the V gene TRBV7-2; D uncertain. V was clipped by 5 bases and J by 6 bases, with 19 bases between them. Germline V gives CDR1 SGHTA, CDR2 FQGNSA. The CDR3 has 15 amino acids. The CDR3 region is CASSPLQGKGAEAFF. CDR3 bases: TGTGCCAGCAGCCCACTCCAAGGGAAAGGAGCTGAAGCTTTCTTT.

This clonotype was counted a few times. The chain couples TRBV15 to TRBJ1-2; perhaps TRBD1 as D (6 bases). CDR3 size: 18 residues. Germline V gene data show CDR1 as LNHNV and CDR2 as YYDKDF (reference sequence). Trimming took off 0 bases at V and 7 bases at J, with 24 bases between the two ends. CDR3 sequence: CATSRDRSKTGRSRGYTF. The CDR3 DNA reads TGTGCCACCAGCAGAGATCGGAGTAAGACAGGCCGCTCCCGTGGCTACACCTTC.

V and J are TRBV18 and TRBJ1-1; unclear D gene. The germline V and J ends were trimmed by 6 bases and 4 bases, with 15 bases remaining between them. The CDR3 has 14 residues. The germline CDR1 and CDR2 sequences are KGHSH and LQKENI. CDR3 coding DNA: TGTGCCAGCTCCCCCGGTGCGGCGACCACTGAAGCTTTCTTT. It codes for CASSPGAATTEAFF.

This clonotype was found a few times. The rearrangement uses TRBV7-2 and TRBJ1-5; D is ambiguous. With 6 bases removed from V and 3 bases from J, the gap between germline ends came to 12 bases. The germline gives CDR1 SGHTA, CDR2 FQGNSA. CDR3 size: 14 residues. The CDR3 nucleotides read TGTGCCAGCAGACTATCAGGTTCCAATCAGCCCCAGCATTTT. Its translation: CASRLSGSNQPQHF. Using reference TRBV7-2 and TRBJ1-5 for the parts outside the CDR3, the full variable domain is GAGVSQSPSNKVTEKGKDVELRCDPISGHTALYWYRQSLGQGLEFLIYFQGNSAPDKSGLPSDRFSAERTGGSVSTLTIQRTQQEDSAVYLCASRLSGSNQPQHFGDGTRLSIL.

This clonotype was detected many times. V usage is TRBV6-1 and J usage is TRBJ2-7; D gene unclear. CDR1 and CDR2 from the germline V gene are MNHNS and SASEGT. This CDR3 is built from 11 residues. Between the trimmed V and J ends, which lost 6 bases and 5 bases, there was a span of 8 bases. This chain's CDR3 is CASRRIDEQYF. CDR3 in DNA: TGTGCCAGCAGACGGATAGACGAGCAGTACTTC.

The chain employs TRBV10-3 and TRBJ2-3; D gene uncertain. From germline, CDR1 is ENHRY and CDR2 SYGVKD. The CDR3 loop spans 14 amino acids. The V gene lost 8 bases and the J gene lost 3 bases, with 15 bases spanning the gap. CDR3 nucleotide sequence: TGTGCCATCGGCGTCGGTAGGGCTACAGATACGCAGTATTTT. Its protein product is CAIGVGRATDTQYF.

This clonotype was counted ten times or more. The V call is TRBV7-2, the J call TRBJ2-4; D unclear. Germline V gene lookup returns CDR1 SGHTA and CDR2 FQGNSA. Trimming took off 2 bases at V and 6 bases at J, with 11 bases between the two ends. CDR3 length: 14 residues. CDR3 in amino acids: CASSLSSPRNIQYF. In DNA, the CDR3 is TGTGCCAGCAGCTTATCATCCCCACGAAACATTCAGTACTTC.

The rearrangement links TRBV11-1 to TRBJ1-6; D not certain. Germline V gene lookup returns CDR1 SGHAT and CDR2 FQDESV (reference sequence). The CDR3 is 15 amino acids. The ends were cut back, 3 bases at V and 7 bases at J, with 13 bases in the middle. The CDR3 reads CASSLLQTGNSPLHF. CDR3 nucleotide sequence: TGTGCCAGCAGCTTGCTTCAGACCGGAAATTCACCCCTCCACTTT. The complete variable domain, with remaining parts taken from reference TRBV11-1 and TRBJ1-6, reads EAEVAQSPRYKITEKSQAVAFWCDPISGHATLYWYRQILGQGPELLVQFQDESVVDDSQLPKDRFSAERLKGVDSTLKIQPAELGDSAMYLCASSLLQTGNSPLHFGNGTRLTVT.

This clonotype was detected only a few times. This sequence joins TRBV18 and TRBJ1-5; no firm D call. Trimming left V 3 bases short and J 0 bases short, with 9 bases between. The CDR3 has 15 residues. From germline, CDR1 is KGHSH and CDR2 LQKENI. The DNA for the CDR3 is TGTGCCAGCTCACCCACAGTCAATAGCAATCAGCCCCAGCATTTT. Translating it yields CASSPTVNSNQPQHF.

The chain combines TRBV19 with TRBJ1-3; D uncertain. V was trimmed by 2 bases and J by 4 bases, leaving 12 bases between them. CDR1 and CDR2 from the germline V gene are LNHDA and SQIVND (reference sequence). The CDR3 is made up of 15 amino acids. The CDR3 sequence is CASSIQDPPGNTIYF. The CDR3 DNA reads TGTGCCAGTAGTATACAAGATCCCCCAGGAAACACCATATATTTT.

This clonotype was seen a handful of times. The CDR3 region has the DNA TGTGCCAGCAGCCAAGAACCTACCACAGATACGCAGTATTTT. It specifies CASSQEPTTDTQYF. The chain uses TRBV3-1 and TRBJ2-3, with unresolved D. The CDR3 runs to 14 residues. Per the germline V gene, CDR1 is LGHDT and CDR2 is YNNKEL (reference sequence). Trimming shortened V by 0 bases and J by 2 bases, and 6 bases separated the two germline ends.

The J gene is TRBJ1-2, the V gene TRBV3-1; D possibly corresponds to TRBD1 (5 bases). Between the trimmed V and J ends, which lost 3 bases and 8 bases, there was a span of 16 bases. The CDR3 is 14 amino acids. The V gene's germline CDR1 is LGHDT and CDR2 YNNKEL (reference sequence). The CDR3 loop reads CASSHHGGEDGYTF. DNA for the CDR3: TGTGCCAGCAGCCACCACGGAGGGGAGGACGGCTACACCTTC.

CDR3 protein: CASSLDAQRILEQYF. The CDR3 nucleotides are TGTGCCAGCAGCTTAGACGCGCAACGAATTTTGGAGCAGTACTTC. The chain combines TRBV7-9 with TRBJ2-7; D uncertain. This CDR3 comprises 15 residues. Germline values: CDR1 SEHNR, CDR2 FQNEAQ (reference sequence). The V and J ends lost 1 base and 7 bases respectively, with 17 bases between them.

This clonotype was seen ten or more times. The rearrangement joins TRBV4-2 to TRBJ1-5; perhaps TRBD1 as D (6 bases). The length of the CDR3 is 15 residues. Germline-derived CDR1 and CDR2 are LGHNA and YNFKEQ. Trimming took off 1 base at V and 6 bases at J, with 13 bases between the two ends. The CDR3 coding sequence is TGTGCCAGCAGCCAAGGTGCAGGGGAAGCTCAGCCCCAGCATTTT. Translation gives CASSQGAGEAQPQHF.